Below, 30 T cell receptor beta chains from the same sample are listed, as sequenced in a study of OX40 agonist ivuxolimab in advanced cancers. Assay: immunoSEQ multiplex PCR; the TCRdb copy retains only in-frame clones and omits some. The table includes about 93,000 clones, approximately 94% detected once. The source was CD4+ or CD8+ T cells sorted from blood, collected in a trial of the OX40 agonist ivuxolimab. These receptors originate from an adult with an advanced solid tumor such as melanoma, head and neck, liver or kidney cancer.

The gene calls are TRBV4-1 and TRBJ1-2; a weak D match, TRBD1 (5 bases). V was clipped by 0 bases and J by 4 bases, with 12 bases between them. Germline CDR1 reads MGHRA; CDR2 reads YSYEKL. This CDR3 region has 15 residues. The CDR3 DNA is TGCGCCAGCAGCCAAGATAAGAAGGGGCTCTATGGCTACACCTTC. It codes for CASSQDKKGLYGYTF.

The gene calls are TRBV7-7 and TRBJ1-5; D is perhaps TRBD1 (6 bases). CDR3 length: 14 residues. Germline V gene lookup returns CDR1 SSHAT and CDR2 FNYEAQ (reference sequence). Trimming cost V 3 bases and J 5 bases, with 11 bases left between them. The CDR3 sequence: CASSFGGQDQPQHF. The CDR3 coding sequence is TGTGCCAGCAGCTTCGGGGGGCAGGATCAGCCCCAGCATTTT.

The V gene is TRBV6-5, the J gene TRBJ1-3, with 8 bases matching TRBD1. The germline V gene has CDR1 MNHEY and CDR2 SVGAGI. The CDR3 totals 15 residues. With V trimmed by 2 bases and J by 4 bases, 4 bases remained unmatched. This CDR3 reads CASSYLTGVGNTIYF. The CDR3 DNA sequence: TGTGCCAGCAGTTACCTGACAGGGGTCGGAAACACCATATATTTT.

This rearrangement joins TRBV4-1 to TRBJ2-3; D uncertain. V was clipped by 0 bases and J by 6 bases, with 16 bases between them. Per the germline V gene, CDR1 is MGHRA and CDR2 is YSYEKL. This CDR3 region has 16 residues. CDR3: CASSQEKRNPPDTQYF. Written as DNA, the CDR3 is TGCGCCAGCAGCCAAGAGAAAAGAAACCCCCCCGATACGCAGTATTTT.

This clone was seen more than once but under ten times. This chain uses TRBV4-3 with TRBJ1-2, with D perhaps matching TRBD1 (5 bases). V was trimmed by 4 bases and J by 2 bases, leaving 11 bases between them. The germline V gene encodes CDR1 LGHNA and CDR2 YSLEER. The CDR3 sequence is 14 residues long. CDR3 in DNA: TGCGCCAGCAGCCCGGGACTGATCAACTATGGCTACACCTTC. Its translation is CASSPGLINYGYTF.

The CDR3 protein is CASSLGSGFEQYF. In nucleotides, the CDR3 is TGTGCCAGCAGTTTGGGGTCAGGGTTCGAGCAGTACTTC. The chain uses TRBV27 and TRBJ2-7; D possibly corresponds to TRBD1 (5 bases). CDR1 is MNHEY, CDR2 SMNVEV, per germline (reference sequence). The CDR3 totals 13 residues. Trimming left V 3 bases short and J 6 bases short, with 12 bases between.

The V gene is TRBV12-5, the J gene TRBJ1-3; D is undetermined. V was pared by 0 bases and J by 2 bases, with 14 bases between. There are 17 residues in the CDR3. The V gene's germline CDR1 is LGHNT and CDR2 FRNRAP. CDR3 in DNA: TGTGCTAGTGGTTTGGTACGCGCAGATAATACTGGAAACACCATATATTTT. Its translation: CASGLVRADNTGNTIYF.

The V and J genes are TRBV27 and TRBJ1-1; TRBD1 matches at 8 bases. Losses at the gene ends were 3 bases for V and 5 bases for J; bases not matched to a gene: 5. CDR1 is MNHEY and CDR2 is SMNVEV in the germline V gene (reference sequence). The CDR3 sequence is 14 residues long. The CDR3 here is CASSLYTGGTEAFF. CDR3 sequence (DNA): TGTGCCAGCAGTTTGTATACAGGGGGGACTGAAGCTTTCTTT.

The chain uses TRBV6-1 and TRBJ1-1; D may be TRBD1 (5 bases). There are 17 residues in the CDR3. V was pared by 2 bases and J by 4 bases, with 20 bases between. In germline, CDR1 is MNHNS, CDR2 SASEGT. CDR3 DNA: TGTGCCAGCAGTGAACTCCGAAGCGTAAGGACATTCACTGAAGCTTTCTTT. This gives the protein CASSELRSVRTFTEAFF.

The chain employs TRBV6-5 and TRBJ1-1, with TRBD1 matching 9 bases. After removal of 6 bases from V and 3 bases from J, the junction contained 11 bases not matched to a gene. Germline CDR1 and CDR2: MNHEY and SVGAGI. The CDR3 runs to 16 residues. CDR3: CASRYRDREAHTEAFF. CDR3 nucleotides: TGTGCCAGCAGATACCGGGACAGGGAGGCTCACACTGAAGCTTTCTTT.

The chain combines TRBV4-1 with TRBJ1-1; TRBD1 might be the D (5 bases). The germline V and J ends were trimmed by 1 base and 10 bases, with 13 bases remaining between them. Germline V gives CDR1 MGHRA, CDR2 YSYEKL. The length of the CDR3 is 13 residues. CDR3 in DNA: TGCGCCAGCAGCCAAGTAGGGGCACCAGGAGCTTTCTTT. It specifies CASSQVGAPGAFF.

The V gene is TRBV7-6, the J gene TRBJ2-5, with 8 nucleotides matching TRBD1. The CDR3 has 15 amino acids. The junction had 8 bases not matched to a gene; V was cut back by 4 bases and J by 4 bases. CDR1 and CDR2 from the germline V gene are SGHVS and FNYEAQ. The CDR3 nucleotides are TGTGCCAGCAGCTCGACAGGGGTTGGCGTAGAGACCCAGTACTTC. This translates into CASSSTGVGVETQYF. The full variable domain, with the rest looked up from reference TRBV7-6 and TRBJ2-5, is GAGVSQSPRYKVTKRGQDVALRCDPISGHVSLYWYRQALGQGPEFLTYFNYEAQQDKSGLPNDRFSAERPEGSISTLTIQRTEQRDSAMYRCASSSTGVGVETQYFGPGTRLLVL.

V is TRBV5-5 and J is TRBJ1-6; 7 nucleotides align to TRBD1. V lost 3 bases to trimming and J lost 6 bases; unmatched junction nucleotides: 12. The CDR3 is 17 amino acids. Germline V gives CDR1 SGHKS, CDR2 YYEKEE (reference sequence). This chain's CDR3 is CASSSEGQSGPNSPLHF. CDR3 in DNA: TGTGCCAGCAGCTCTGAGGGACAGAGTGGGCCTAATTCACCCCTCCACTTT.

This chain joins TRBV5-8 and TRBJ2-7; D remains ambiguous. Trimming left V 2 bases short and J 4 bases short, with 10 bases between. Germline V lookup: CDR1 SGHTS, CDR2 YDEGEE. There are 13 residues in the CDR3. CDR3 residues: CASSLGPAYEQYF. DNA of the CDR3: TGTGCCAGCAGCTTAGGTCCCGCATACGAGCAGTACTTC.

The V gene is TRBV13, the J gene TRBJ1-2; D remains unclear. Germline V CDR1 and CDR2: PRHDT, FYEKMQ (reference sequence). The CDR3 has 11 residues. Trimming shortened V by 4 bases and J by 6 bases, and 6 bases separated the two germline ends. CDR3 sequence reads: CASSYRDGYTF. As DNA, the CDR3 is TGTGCCAGCAGCTACAGAGATGGCTACACCTTC. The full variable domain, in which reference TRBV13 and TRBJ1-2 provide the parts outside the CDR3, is AAGVIQSPRHLIKEKRETATLKCYPIPRHDTVYWYQQGPGQDPQFLISFYEKMQSDKGSIPDRFSAQQFSDYHSELNMSSLELGDSALYFCASSYRDGYTFGSGTRLTVV.

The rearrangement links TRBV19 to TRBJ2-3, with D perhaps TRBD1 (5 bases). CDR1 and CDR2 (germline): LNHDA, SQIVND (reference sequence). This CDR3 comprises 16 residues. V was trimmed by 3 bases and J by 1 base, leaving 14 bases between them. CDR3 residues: CASSIFTPQGTDTQYF. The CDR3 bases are TGTGCCAGTAGTATCTTCACCCCACAGGGCACAGATACGCAGTATTTT.

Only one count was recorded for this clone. Written as DNA, the CDR3 is TGCAGCGTTCACACCGGGACTAGCTCCTACAATGAGCAGTTCTTC. This translates into CSVHTGTSSYNEQFF. V usage is TRBV29-1 and J usage is TRBJ2-1; 8 positions match TRBD2. From germline, CDR1 is SQVTM and CDR2 ANQGSEA. This CDR3 has 15 residues. V was clipped by 5 bases and J by 0 bases; unmatched bases: 6.

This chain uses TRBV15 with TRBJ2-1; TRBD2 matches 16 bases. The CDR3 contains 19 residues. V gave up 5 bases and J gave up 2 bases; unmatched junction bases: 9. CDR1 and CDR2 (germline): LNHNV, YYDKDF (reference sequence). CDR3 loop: CATSRGGLAGGGPYNEQFF. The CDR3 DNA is TGTGCCACCAGCCGAGGGGGACTAGCGGGAGGGGGGCCCTACAATGAGCAGTTCTTC.

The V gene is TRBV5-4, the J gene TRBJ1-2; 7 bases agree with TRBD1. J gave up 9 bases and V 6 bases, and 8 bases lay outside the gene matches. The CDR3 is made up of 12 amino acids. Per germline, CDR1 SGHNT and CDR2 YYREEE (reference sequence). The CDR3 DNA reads TGTGCCAGCAACCTCGGGGGACAGAGCTACACCTTC. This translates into CASNLGGQSYTF.

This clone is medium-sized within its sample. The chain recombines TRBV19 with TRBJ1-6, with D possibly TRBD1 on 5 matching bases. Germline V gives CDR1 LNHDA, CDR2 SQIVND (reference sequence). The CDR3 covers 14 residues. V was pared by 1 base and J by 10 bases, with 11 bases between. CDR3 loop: CASSIAQGTSPLHF. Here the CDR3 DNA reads TGTGCCAGTAGTATAGCGCAGGGCACGTCACCCCTCCACTTT.

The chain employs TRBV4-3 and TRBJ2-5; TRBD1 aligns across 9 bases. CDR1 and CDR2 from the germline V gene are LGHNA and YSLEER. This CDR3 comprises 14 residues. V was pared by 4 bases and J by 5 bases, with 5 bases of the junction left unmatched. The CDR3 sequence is CASSPRTGVETQYF. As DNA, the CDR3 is TGCGCCAGCAGCCCTCGGACAGGGGTTGAGACCCAGTACTTC.

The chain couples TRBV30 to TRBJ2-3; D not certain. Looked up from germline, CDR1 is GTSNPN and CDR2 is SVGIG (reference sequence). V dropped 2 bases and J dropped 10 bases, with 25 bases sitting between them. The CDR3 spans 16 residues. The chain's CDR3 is CAWSPQTLDAERPQYF. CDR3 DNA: TGTGCCTGGAGTCCCCAGACCCTAGACGCCGAAAGACCGCAGTATTTT.

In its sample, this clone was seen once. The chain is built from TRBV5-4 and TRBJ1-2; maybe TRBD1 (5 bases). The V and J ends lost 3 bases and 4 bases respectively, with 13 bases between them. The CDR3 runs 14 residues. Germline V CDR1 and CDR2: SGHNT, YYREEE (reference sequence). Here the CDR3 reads CASSSSGRGYGYTF. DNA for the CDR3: TGTGCCAGCAGCTCTTCGGGGCGCGGCTATGGCTACACCTTC.

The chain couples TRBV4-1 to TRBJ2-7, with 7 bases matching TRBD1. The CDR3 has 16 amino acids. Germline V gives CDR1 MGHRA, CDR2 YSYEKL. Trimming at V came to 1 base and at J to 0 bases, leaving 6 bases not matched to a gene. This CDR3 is CASSQGPRGTSYEQYF. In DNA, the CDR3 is TGCGCCAGCAGCCAAGGACCCAGGGGGACCTCCTACGAGCAGTACTTC.

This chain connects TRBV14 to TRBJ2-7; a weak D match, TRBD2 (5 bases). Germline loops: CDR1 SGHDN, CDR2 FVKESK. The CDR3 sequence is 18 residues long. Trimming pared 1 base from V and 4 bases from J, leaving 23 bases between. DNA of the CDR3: TGTGCCAGCAGCCAAGTCACGTTTATAGGGAGTAACGGGTACGAGCAGTACTTC. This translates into CASSQVTFIGSNGYEQYF.

The CDR3, as DNA: TGTGCCAGCAGTTTATCGTCGGCGAACCTCTATGGCTACACCTTC. It translates to CASSLSSANLYGYTF. The chain has TRBV27 and TRBJ1-2; no clear D gene. The V end lost 0 bases, the J end lost 4 bases, and 12 bases lay between the germline ends. The CDR3 length is 15 residues. Germline loops: CDR1 MNHEY, CDR2 SMNVEV (reference sequence).

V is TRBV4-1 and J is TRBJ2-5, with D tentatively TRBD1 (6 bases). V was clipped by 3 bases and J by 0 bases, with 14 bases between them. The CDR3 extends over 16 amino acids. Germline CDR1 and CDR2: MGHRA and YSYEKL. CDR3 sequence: CASSQPTGLDQETQYF. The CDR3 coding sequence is TGCGCCAGCAGCCAGCCGACAGGCCTCGACCAAGAGACCCAGTACTTC.

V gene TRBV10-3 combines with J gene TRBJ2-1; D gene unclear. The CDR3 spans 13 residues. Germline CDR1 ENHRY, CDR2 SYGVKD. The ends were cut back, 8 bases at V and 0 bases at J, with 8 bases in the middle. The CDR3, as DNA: TGTGCCATCGCTCCTGGCTCCTACAATGAGCAGTTCTTC. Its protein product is CAIAPGSYNEQFF.

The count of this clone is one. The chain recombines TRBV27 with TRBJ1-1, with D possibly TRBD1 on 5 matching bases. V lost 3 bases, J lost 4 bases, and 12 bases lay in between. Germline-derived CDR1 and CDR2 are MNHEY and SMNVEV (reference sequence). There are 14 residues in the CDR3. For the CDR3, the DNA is TGTGCCAGCAGTTTCGGGGGAAGTGTCACTGAAGCTTTCTTT. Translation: CASSFGGSVTEAFF.

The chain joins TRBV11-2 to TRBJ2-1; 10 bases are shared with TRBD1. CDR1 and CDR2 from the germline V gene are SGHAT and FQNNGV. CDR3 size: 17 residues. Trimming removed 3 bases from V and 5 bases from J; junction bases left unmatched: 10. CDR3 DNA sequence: TGTGCCAGCAGCTTCTCTTGGGCGGACAGGGGGAACAATGAGCAGTTCTTC. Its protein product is CASSFSWADRGNNEQFF.